Shown below are 24 T cell receptor beta chains from a single sample sequenced in a study of blood T cell repertoires in COVID-19. TCRdb keeps only in-frame clones here, not all; method: immunoSEQ multiplex PCR. This sample carries about 130,000 clones, 81% of them seen once, and the ten largest clones take about 17%. The sequencing sample was made of peripheral blood. The receptor set was obtained from a young man with COVID-19, enrolled during active disease.

V is TRBV6-5 and J is TRBJ1-4, with D unclear. V shed 4 bases and J shed 8 bases, with 14 bases lying between them. Germline V CDR1 and CDR2: MNHEY, SVGAGI. CDR3 length equals 14 residues. CDR3 region: CASSWRGLGEKLFF. CDR3 nucleotide sequence: TGTGCCAGCAGTTGGCGTGGCCTAGGAGAAAAACTGTTTTTT.

Notes on this clone: The same CDR3 also results from other DNA sequences found in this sample. CDR3 bases: TGTGCCAGTAGGGGTACAGGGGGGAATCAGCCCCAGCATTTT. This encodes CASRGTGGNQPQHF. The rearrangement joins TRBV19 to TRBJ1-5, with TRBD1 identical over 8 bases. The CDR3 extends over 14 amino acids. In germline, CDR1 is LNHDA, CDR2 SQIVND (reference sequence). Trimming cost V 6 bases and J 4 bases; bases outside gene matches: 5.

The chain links TRBV30 to TRBJ1-2; D unclear. Germline-derived CDR1 and CDR2 are GTSNPN and SVGIG (reference sequence). V was pared by 4 bases and J by 4 bases, with 16 bases between. This CDR3 contains 14 residues. The CDR3 DNA is TGTGCCTGGAACCCGGACTCTTGGGGCTATGGCTACACCTTC. Residues: CAWNPDSWGYGYTF.

The chain carries TRBV5-6 and TRBJ1-3; no reliable D call. From germline, CDR1 is SGHDT and CDR2 YYEEEE. V lost 3 bases and J lost 3, with 7 bases in between. The length of the CDR3 is 13 residues. CDR3 loop: CASSSPFGNTIYF. DNA of the CDR3: TGTGCCAGCAGCTCCCCTTTTGGAAACACCATATATTTT.

The CDR3 nucleotides read TGTGCCAGCAGCCAAGAAAGGGCCGGGGGAGATGAAAAACTGTTTTTT. Translation gives CASSQERAGGDEKLFF. V gene TRBV4-2 combines with J gene TRBJ1-4; possibly TRBD1 for D (5 bases). V lost 0 bases and J lost 6, with 14 bases in between. Germline V gene data show CDR1 as LGHNA and CDR2 as YNFKEQ. The length of the CDR3 is 16 residues.

The chain combines TRBV4-1 with TRBJ1-2, with D possibly matching TRBD1 (6 bases). CDR1 is MGHRA and CDR2 is YSYEKL in the germline V gene. The CDR3 extends over 17 amino acids. Trimming left V 5 bases short and J 6 bases short, with 25 bases between. CDR3 sequence (DNA): TGCGCCAGCAGCGCATTCAGAGGGACAACCGATACGCATGGCTACACCTTC. Residues: CASSAFRGTTDTHGYTF.

The chain has TRBV30 and TRBJ1-2, with unresolved D. With 4 bases removed from V and 4 bases from J, the gap between germline ends came to 16 bases. This CDR3 is 14 amino acids long. The germline gives CDR1 GTSNPN, CDR2 SVGIG (reference sequence). Written as DNA, the CDR3 is TGTGCCTGGAATAAGGGAGACGGAAGCTATGGCTACACCTTC. This gives the protein CAWNKGDGSYGYTF.

The chain joins TRBV28 to TRBJ1-1; 8 nucleotides line up with TRBD1. This CDR3 contains 14 residues. Trimming took 5 bases from V and 5 from J; bases not matched to a gene: 7. Germline assignment: CDR1 MDHEN and CDR2 SYDVKM. The CDR3 DNA reads TGTGCCAGCAGTCCAGGGGGCGCGGGTACTGAAGCTTTCTTT. Its translation is CASSPGGAGTEAFF.

This clone appeared a single time. This rearrangement joins TRBV19 to TRBJ1-1; D not certain. Germline V gene lookup returns CDR1 LNHDA and CDR2 SQIVND (reference sequence). The ends were cut back, 4 bases at V and 5 bases at J, with 5 bases in the middle. The CDR3 runs 11 residues. The CDR3 protein is CASSTPTEAFF. The CDR3 coding sequence is TGTGCCAGTAGTACCCCGACTGAAGCTTTCTTT. The whole variable domain, remainder taken from reference TRBV19 and TRBJ1-1, is DGGITQSPKYLFRKEGQNVTLSCEQNLNHDAMYWYRQDPGQGLRLIYYSQIVNDFQKGDIAEGYSVSREKKESFPLTVTSAQKNPTAFYLCASSTPTEAFFGQGTRLTVV.

The V call is TRBV19, the J call TRBJ1-6, with TRBD1 matching over 7 bases. The CDR3 is 15 amino acids. Germline CDR1 reads LNHDA; CDR2 reads SQIVND (reference sequence). Trimming at V came to 6 bases and at J to 4 bases, leaving 6 bases not matched to a gene. DNA of the CDR3: TGTGCCAGTAGGGCCGGGACAGTGTATAATTCACCCCTCCACTTT. Its translation: CASRAGTVYNSPLHF.

V and J are TRBV6-1 and TRBJ1-4, with D maybe TRBD1 (5 bases). The CDR3 has 16 residues. Trimming pared 4 bases from V and 3 bases from J, leaving 15 bases between. Germline lookup yields CDR1 MNHNS and CDR2 SASEGT. The CDR3 is CASSVGGYFPNEKLFF. The CDR3 DNA is TGTGCCAGCAGTGTGGGGGGTTACTTCCCTAATGAAAAACTGTTTTTT.

Only a few counts were recorded for this clone. The chain carries TRBV6-5 and TRBJ1-1; D is perhaps TRBD1 (5 bases). The CDR3 loop spans 13 amino acids. The V gene's germline CDR1 is MNHEY and CDR2 SVGAGI. Trimming took 5 bases from V and 3 from J, leaving 10 bases between them. The DNA for the CDR3 is TGTGCCAGCAGTACTCAAGGGGACACTGAAGCTTTCTTT. Protein sequence: CASSTQGDTEAFF.

This sequence joins TRBV28 and TRBJ1-2; the D gene is possibly TRBD1 (6 bases). The V end was cut by 3 bases, the J end by 4 bases, with 18 bases between. The CDR3 sequence is 16 residues long. Germline CDR1 reads MDHEN; CDR2 reads SYDVKM. The CDR3 loop is CASSFRGLGQSYGYTF. CDR3 DNA sequence: TGTGCCAGCAGTTTTCGCGGCCTCGGACAGTCCTATGGCTACACCTTC.

The chain uses TRBV5-1 and TRBJ2-5; D not resolved. CDR3 length equals 14 residues. The germline V and J ends were trimmed by 4 bases and 0 bases, with 10 bases remaining between them. Germline CDR1 reads SGHRS; CDR2 reads YFSETQ. DNA of the CDR3: TGCGCCAGCAGCCTCATAGGAGACCAAGAGACCCAGTACTTC. This sequence encodes CASSLIGDQETQYF.

V and J are TRBV6-6 and TRBJ1-4; 8 nucleotides line up with TRBD1. Per germline, CDR1 MNHNY and CDR2 SVGAGI (reference sequence). Trimming at V came to 6 bases and at J to 9 bases, leaving 9 bases not matched to a gene. The CDR3 covers 14 residues. CDR3 sequence: CASRTSGGSQKLFF. The CDR3 DNA sequence: TGTGCCAGCAGGACGTCAGGGGGCAGTCAAAAACTGTTTTTT.

The sample holds one count of this clone. The chain uses TRBV24-1 and TRBJ2-1; 9 bases are a match to TRBD2. The trim removed 0 bases at V and 5 bases at J, leaving 16 bases unmatched. Germline loops: CDR1 KGHDR, CDR2 SFDVKD. The CDR3 runs 20 residues. This CDR3 reads CATSDLRNGGLAGSHNEQFF. The CDR3 DNA follows: TGTGCCACCAGTGATTTGCGAAACGGGGGGCTAGCGGGATCCCACAATGAGCAGTTCTTC.

This chain links TRBV18 with TRBJ2-3; D ambiguous. The germline CDR1 and CDR2 sequences are KGHSH and LQKENI. Trimming shortened V by 0 bases and J by 3 bases, and 13 bases separated the two germline ends. The CDR3 length is 16 residues. Here the CDR3 reads CASSPPGQMLTDTQYF. The CDR3 region has the DNA TGTGCCAGCTCACCACCGGGCCAGATGTTAACAGATACGCAGTATTTT.

CDR3 DNA: TGTGCCAGCAGAGAGGGACTTATGAACACTGAAGCTTTCTTT. This gives the protein CASREGLMNTEAFF. The chain recombines TRBV28 with TRBJ1-1, with D maybe TRBD1 (5 bases). V shed 6 bases and J shed 0 bases, with 11 bases lying between them. Per the germline V gene, CDR1 is MDHEN and CDR2 is SYDVKM. The CDR3 sequence is 14 residues long.

The chain links TRBV18 to TRBJ1-6; D is possibly TRBD1 (5 bases). Germline V gives CDR1 KGHSH, CDR2 LQKENI. The CDR3 contains 15 residues. V lost 0 bases, J lost 9 bases, and 12 bases lay in between. In DNA, the CDR3 is TGTGCCAGCTCACCACCAGGGGAGGTTGGTTCACCCCTCCACTTT. Translation: CASSPPGEVGSPLHF.

The rearrangement uses TRBV12-3 or TRBV12-4 and TRBJ2-1; D gene uncertain. V shed 3 bases and J shed 6 bases, with 6 bases lying between them. CDR3 length: 12 residues. This CDR3 reads CASSFSGNEQFF. The CDR3 region has the DNA TGTGCCAGCAGTTTCTCGGGCAATGAGCAGTTCTTC.

This chain joins TRBV28 and TRBJ2-2; 7 nucleotides align to TRBD2. Trimming removed 6 bases from V and 0 bases from J; junction bases left unmatched: 7. This CDR3 has 16 residues. Germline V lookup: CDR1 MDHEN, CDR2 SYDVKM. Written as DNA, the CDR3 is TGTGCCAGCAGGCCCCTCGGGAGGTCGAACACCGGGGAGCTGTTTTTT. This codes for CASRPLGRSNTGELFF.

This clone was observed many times. Other nucleotide sequences in the sample specify the same CDR3. V and J are TRBV18 and TRBJ1-2, with 7 bases that match TRBD1. Germline CDR1 is KGHSH and CDR2 is LQKENI. The CDR3 sequence is 13 residues long. J was trimmed by 3 bases and V by 3 bases; bases with no gene match: 1. The CDR3 DNA reads as TGTGCCAGCTCACCTGACAGGGACTATGGCTACACCTTC. This translates into CASSPDRDYGYTF. Full variable domain (rest looked up from reference TRBV18 and TRBJ1-2): NAGVMQNPRHLVRRRGQEARLRCSPMKGHSHVYWYRQLPEEGLKFMVYLQKENIIDESGMPKERFSAEFPKEGPSILRIQQVVRGDSAAYFCASSPDRDYGYTFGSGTRLTVV.

This chain connects TRBV6-5 to TRBJ1-1, with 9 bases matching TRBD1. Germline CDR1 MNHEY, CDR2 SVGAGI. V gave up 7 bases and J gave up 5 bases; unmatched junction bases: 5. CDR3 size: 13 residues. CDR3 loop: CASTRTGDTEAFF. DNA for the CDR3: TGTGCCAGCACGCGGACAGGGGATACTGAAGCTTTCTTT.

The V call is TRBV2, the J call TRBJ1-2; tentative D call: TRBD1 (6 bases). Germline assignment: CDR1 SNHLY and CDR2 FYNNEI. V gave up 4 bases and J gave up 4 bases, with 13 bases separating them. The CDR3 spans 14 residues. The CDR3 loop reads CASSGEQGSYGYTF. DNA for the CDR3: TGTGCCAGCAGTGGAGAACAGGGCAGCTATGGCTACACCTTC.